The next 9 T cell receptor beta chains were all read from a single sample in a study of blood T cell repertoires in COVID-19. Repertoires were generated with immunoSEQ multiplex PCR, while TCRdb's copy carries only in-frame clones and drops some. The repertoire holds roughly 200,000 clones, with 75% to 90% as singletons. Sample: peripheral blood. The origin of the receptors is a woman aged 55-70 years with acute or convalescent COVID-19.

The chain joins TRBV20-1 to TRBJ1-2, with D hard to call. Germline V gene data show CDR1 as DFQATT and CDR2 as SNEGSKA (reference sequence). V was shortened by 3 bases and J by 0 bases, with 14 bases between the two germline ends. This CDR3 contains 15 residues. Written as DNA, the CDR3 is TGCAGTGCTAGTAAAACGTCGGTAGCTAACTATGGCTACACCTTC. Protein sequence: CSASKTSVANYGYTF.

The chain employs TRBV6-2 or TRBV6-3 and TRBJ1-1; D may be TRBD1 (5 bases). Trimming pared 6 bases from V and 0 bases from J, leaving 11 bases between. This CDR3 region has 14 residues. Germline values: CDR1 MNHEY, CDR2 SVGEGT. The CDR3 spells CASSPHRMNTEAFF. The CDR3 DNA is TGTGCCAGCAGCCCCCACAGGATGAACACTGAAGCTTTCTTT.

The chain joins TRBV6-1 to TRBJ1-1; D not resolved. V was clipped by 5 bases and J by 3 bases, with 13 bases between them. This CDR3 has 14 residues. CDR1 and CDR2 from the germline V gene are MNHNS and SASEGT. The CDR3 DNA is TGTGCCAGCAGTACGACGGACGGGGACACTGAAGCTTTCTTT. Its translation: CASSTTDGDTEAFF.

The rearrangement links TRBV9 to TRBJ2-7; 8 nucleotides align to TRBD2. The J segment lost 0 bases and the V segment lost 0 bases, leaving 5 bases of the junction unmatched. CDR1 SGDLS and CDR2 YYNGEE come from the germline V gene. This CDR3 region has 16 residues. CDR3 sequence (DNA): TGTGCCAGCAGCGTAGCCCCCACTAGCGGCTCCTACGAGCAGTACTTC. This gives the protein CASSVAPTSGSYEQYF.

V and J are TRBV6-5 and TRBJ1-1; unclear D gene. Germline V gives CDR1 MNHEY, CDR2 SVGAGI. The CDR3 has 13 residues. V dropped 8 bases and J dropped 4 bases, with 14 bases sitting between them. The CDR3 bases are TGTGCCAGCTACTTACAGTCACGCACTGAAGCTTTCTTT. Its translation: CASYLQSRTEAFF.

CDR3 residues: CAWSDWDNSYEQYF. In DNA form, the CDR3 reads TGTGCCTGGAGCGACTGGGACAATTCCTACGAGCAGTACTTC. This chain links TRBV30 with TRBJ2-7; a weak D match, TRBD1 (6 bases). CDR3 size: 14 residues. CDR1 GTSNPN and CDR2 SVGIG come from the germline V gene (reference sequence). The germline V and J ends were trimmed by 3 bases and 1 base, with 13 bases remaining between them.

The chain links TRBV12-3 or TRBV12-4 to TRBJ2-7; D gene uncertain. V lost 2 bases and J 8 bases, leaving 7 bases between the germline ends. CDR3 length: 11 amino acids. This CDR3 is CASSLSHKQYF. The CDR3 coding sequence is TGTGCCAGCAGTTTATCCCACAAGCAGTACTTC.

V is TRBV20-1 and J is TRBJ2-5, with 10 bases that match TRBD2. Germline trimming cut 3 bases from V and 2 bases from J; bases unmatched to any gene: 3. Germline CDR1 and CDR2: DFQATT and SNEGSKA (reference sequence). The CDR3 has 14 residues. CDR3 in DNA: TGCAGTGCTAGTACTAGCGGGGATCAAGAGACCCAGTACTTC. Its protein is CSASTSGDQETQYF.

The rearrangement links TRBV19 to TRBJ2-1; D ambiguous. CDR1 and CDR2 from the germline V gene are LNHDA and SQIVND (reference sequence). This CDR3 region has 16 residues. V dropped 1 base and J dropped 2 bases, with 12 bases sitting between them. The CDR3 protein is CASSIGAQPPYNEQFF. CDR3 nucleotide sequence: TGTGCCAGTAGTATAGGGGCCCAGCCTCCCTACAATGAGCAGTTCTTC. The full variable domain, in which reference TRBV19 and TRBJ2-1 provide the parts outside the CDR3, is DGGITQSPKYLFRKEGQNVTLSCEQNLNHDAMYWYRQDPGQGLRLIYYSQIVNDFQKGDIAEGYSVSREKKESFPLTVTSAQKNPTAFYLCASSIGAQPPYNEQFFGPGTRLTVL.